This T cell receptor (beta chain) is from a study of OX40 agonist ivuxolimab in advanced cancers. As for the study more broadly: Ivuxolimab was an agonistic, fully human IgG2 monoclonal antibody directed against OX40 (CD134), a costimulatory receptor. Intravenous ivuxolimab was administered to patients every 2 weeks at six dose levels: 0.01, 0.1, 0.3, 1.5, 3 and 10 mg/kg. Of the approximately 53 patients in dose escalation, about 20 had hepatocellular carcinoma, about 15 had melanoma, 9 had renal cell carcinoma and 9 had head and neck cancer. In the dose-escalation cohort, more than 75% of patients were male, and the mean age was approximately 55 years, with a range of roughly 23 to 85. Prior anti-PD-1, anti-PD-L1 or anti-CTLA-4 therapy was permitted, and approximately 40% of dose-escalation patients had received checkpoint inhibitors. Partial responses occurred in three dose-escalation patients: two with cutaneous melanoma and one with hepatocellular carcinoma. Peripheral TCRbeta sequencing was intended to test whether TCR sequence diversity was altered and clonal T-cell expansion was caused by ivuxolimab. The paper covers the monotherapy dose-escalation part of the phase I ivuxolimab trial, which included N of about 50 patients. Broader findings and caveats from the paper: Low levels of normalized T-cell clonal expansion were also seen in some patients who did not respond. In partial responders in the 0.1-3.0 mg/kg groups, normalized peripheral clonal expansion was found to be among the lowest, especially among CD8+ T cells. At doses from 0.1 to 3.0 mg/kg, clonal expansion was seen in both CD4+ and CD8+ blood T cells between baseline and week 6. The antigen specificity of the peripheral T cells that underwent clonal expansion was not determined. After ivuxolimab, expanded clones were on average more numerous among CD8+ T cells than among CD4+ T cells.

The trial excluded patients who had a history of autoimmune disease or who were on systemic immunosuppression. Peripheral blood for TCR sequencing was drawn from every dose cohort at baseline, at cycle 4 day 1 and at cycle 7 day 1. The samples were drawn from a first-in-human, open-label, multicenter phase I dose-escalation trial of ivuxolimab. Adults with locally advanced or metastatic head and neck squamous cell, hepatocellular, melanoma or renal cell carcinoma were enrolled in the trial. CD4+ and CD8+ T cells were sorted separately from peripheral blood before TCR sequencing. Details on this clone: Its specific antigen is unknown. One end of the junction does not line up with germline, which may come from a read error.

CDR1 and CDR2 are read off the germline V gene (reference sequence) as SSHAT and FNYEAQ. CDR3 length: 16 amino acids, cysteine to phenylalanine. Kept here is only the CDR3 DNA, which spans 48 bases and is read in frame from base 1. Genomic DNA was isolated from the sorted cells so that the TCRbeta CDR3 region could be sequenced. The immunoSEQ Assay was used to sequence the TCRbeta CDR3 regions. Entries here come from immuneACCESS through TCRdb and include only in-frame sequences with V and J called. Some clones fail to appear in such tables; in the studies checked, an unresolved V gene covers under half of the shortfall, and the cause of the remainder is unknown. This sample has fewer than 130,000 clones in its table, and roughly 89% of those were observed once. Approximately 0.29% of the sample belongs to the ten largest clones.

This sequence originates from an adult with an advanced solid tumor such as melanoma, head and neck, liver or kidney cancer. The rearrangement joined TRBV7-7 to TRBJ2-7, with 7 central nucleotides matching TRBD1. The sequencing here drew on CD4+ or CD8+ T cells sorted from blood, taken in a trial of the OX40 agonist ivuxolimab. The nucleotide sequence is TGTGCTAGCAGTTCCCCCGGGACAGCCCGATCCTACGAGCAGTACTTC. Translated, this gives CASSSPGTARSYEQYF.